This passage covers 18 T cell receptor beta chains from one sample sequenced in a study of T-cell memory formation after mild COVID-19. Via MiXCR, TCRdb re-called the 5' RACE reads, giving one row per CDR3 protein. The sample lists about half a million distinct CDR3 sequences, roughly 18% occurring once. Sequencing was carried out using PBMCs or a T cell subset sorted from them (not recorded which). The receptors originated from an adult woman who had mild COVID-19 (a few samples of this study predate the infection). Cell type and time point are not known.

The chain recombines TRBV25-1 with TRBJ2-1; TRBD2 agrees at 9 bases. The germline gives CDR1 MGHDK, CDR2 SYGVNS. J was trimmed by 9 bases and V by 0 bases; bases with no gene match: 12. The CDR3 length is 17 residues. CDR3 coding DNA: TGTGCCAGCAGTGAATACGTGGGGCTAGCGGGATTAGCTGAGCAGTTCTTC. It translates to CASSEYVGLAGLAEQFF.

This sequence joins TRBV28 and TRBJ2-1; 10 positions match TRBD2. The CDR3 has 14 amino acids. CDR1 and CDR2 from the germline V gene are MDHEN and SYDVKM. V trimming: 5 bases; J trimming: 8 bases; junction bases outside the gene matches: 6. The CDR3 DNA is TGTGCCAGCAGTGATGGACTAGCGGATCATGAGCAGTTCTTC. Translating it yields CASSDGLADHEQFF.

This clonotype was seen repeatedly, ten times or more. The CDR3 reads CASSQDLRYNEQFF. CDR3 sequence (DNA): TGCGCCAGCAGCCAAGATCTTCGCTACAATGAGCAGTTCTTC. V usage is TRBV4-3 and J usage is TRBJ2-1; D unclear. The CDR3 length is 14 residues. CDR1 is LGHNA, CDR2 YSLEER, per germline. Trimming stripped 0 bases from V and 3 bases from J, with 6 bases between.

In this sample, this clonotype turned up a few times. J is TRBJ2-7 and V is TRBV20-1; 8 nucleotides agree with TRBD2. Trimming removed 5 bases from V and 7 bases from J; junction bases left unmatched: 4. The CDR3 covers 11 residues. The germline gives CDR1 DFQATT, CDR2 SNEGSKA (reference sequence). CDR3 amino acids: CSAWSSGEQYF. The CDR3 DNA is TGCAGTGCTTGGTCTAGCGGGGAGCAGTACTTC.

This clonotype showed up just a few times. The chain recombines TRBV5-1 with TRBJ2-3; D is possibly TRBD2 (7 bases). The V gene's germline CDR1 is SGHRS and CDR2 YFSETQ. The CDR3 loop spans 15 amino acids. The germline V and J ends were trimmed by 5 bases and 4 bases, with 17 bases remaining between them. The CDR3 sequence: CASSGLGGAADTQYF. As DNA, the CDR3 is TGCGCCAGCAGTGGACTTGGGGGGGCGGCAGATACGCAGTATTTT.

This clonotype was picked up many times. The chain joins TRBV4-1 to TRBJ2-7; unclear D gene. This CDR3 has 13 amino acids. CDR1 MGHRA and CDR2 YSYEKL come from the germline V gene. V was pared by 0 bases and J by 7 bases, with 10 bases between. CDR3 sequence: CASSQEGVREQYF. In nucleotides, the CDR3 is TGCGCCAGCAGCCAAGAAGGTGTCCGGGAGCAGTACTTC.

This clonotype was recorded a few times. The chain uses TRBV9 and TRBJ2-7, with D perhaps matching TRBD1 (6 bases). V was clipped by 2 bases and J by 2 bases, with 14 bases between them. The germline gives CDR1 SGDLS, CDR2 YYNGEE. The CDR3 covers 15 residues. The CDR3 protein is CASSVAWGLTYEQYF. The CDR3 DNA is TGTGCCAGCAGCGTCGCCTGGGGGCTAACCTACGAGCAGTACTTC.

The chain has TRBV11-3 and TRBJ1-1, with TRBD1 as a possible D gene (5 bases). Germline loops: CDR1 SGHNT, CDR2 YENEEA. Deletions cut 6 bases from V and 10 bases from J, with 42 bases between. The CDR3 extends over 21 amino acids. This CDR3 reads CASRLKRHGEGVISSLVGAFF. CDR3 bases: TGTGCCAGCAGGTTAAAACGTCACGGGGAAGGGGTAATATCGTCGTTGGTGGGAGCTTTCTTT.

This chain joins TRBV7-3 and TRBJ1-1; D remains ambiguous. This CDR3 is 14 amino acids long. CDR1 and CDR2 (germline): SGHTA, FQGTGA. V lost 8 bases and J lost 2, with 15 bases in between. The CDR3 nucleotides read TGTGCCAGCGAAAAGGTACACAGCAACACTGAAGCTTTCTTT. The encoded protein is CASEKVHSNTEAFF.

This rearrangement joins TRBV30 to TRBJ2-3; 12 nucleotides line up with TRBD2. V dropped 2 bases and J dropped 5; count of bases not matched to a gene: 2. From germline, CDR1 is GTSNPN and CDR2 SVGIG (reference sequence). The CDR3 has 14 residues. CDR3 sequence (DNA): TGTGCCTGGAGTCCGGGACTAGCGGGAGATACGCAGTATTTT. Protein sequence: CAWSPGLAGDTQYF.

V and J are TRBV20-1 and TRBJ2-7; D is perhaps TRBD2 (5 bases). Per the germline V gene, CDR1 is DFQATT and CDR2 is SNEGSKA (reference sequence). CDR3 length: 14 residues. The V end lost 0 bases, the J end lost 3 bases, and 12 bases lay between the germline ends. Here the CDR3 reads CSAREASMDYEQYF. CDR3 DNA sequence: TGCAGTGCTAGAGAAGCTAGCATGGACTACGAGCAGTACTTC.

The sample holds a few counts of this clonotype. CDR3 sequence (DNA): TGTGCCAGCAGCTTAGCAGGGTTTGGGAACACTGAAGCTTTCTTT. It encodes CASSLAGFGNTEAFF. J is TRBJ1-1 and V is TRBV13; a possible D gene is TRBD1 (5 bases). The CDR3 spans 15 residues. Germline V gene sequence: CDR1 PRHDT, CDR2 FYEKMQ (reference sequence). Trimming took 1 base from V and 1 from J, leaving 10 bases between them.

CDR3 in amino acids: CASSPRQANYGYTF. For the CDR3, the DNA is TGTGCCAGCAGTCCCAGACAGGCCAACTATGGCTACACCTTC. The genes are TRBV27 and TRBJ1-2; maybe TRBD1 (6 bases). Trimming removed 5 bases at V and 2 bases at J, with 12 bases between. The germline V gene encodes CDR1 MNHEY and CDR2 SMNVEV (reference sequence). The length of the CDR3 is 14 residues.

The CDR3 region is CSVEQGTGSYEQYF. The CDR3, as DNA: TGCAGCGTCGAACAAGGGACAGGATCCTACGAGCAGTACTTC. The chain joins TRBV29-1 to TRBJ2-7; TRBD1 matches 8 bases. J was trimmed by 1 base and V by 6 bases; bases with no gene match: 8. The CDR3 length is 14 residues. Germline V gene data show CDR1 as SQVTM and CDR2 as ANQGSEA.

This clonotype turned up a few times. The V gene is TRBV4-1, the J gene TRBJ2-2; D uncertain. V lost 0 bases, J lost 1 base, and 9 bases lay in between. CDR3 length equals 16 residues. Germline values: CDR1 MGHRA, CDR2 YSYEKL. The CDR3 sequence: CASSQDLPGNTGELFF. As DNA, the CDR3 is TGCGCCAGCAGCCAAGATCTCCCAGGGAACACCGGGGAGCTGTTTTTT.

This clonotype was counted at least ten times. V and J are TRBV18 and TRBJ1-1; D is uncertain. The CDR3 extends over 15 amino acids. V lost 3 bases and J 1 base, leaving 12 bases between the germline ends. Germline V gene data show CDR1 as KGHSH and CDR2 as LQKENI. DNA for the CDR3: TGTGCCAGCTCACCCAGACAAGGTTCGAACACTGAAGCTTTCTTT. Translating it yields CASSPRQGSNTEAFF.

V is TRBV4-1 and J is TRBJ2-2; D may be TRBD2 (6 bases). Trimming cost V 0 bases and J 1 base, with 18 bases left between them. CDR3 length equals 19 residues. Germline CDR1 is MGHRA and CDR2 is YSYEKL. The CDR3, as DNA: TGCGCCAGCAGCCAAGAACCTTACTGGACTACCCGGAACACCGGGGAGCTGTTTTTT. Its translation is CASSQEPYWTTRNTGELFF.

This clonotype was counted a few times. The rearrangement joins TRBV7-2 to TRBJ2-1, with D uncertain. Per germline, CDR1 SGHTA and CDR2 FQGNSA. Trimming removed 4 bases at V and 8 bases at J, with 15 bases between. This CDR3 is built from 14 residues. CDR3 nucleotide sequence: TGTGCCAGCAGCTATTGGGTGAATGTTGATGAGCAGTTCTTC. It is translated as CASSYWVNVDEQFF. The entire variable domain, with the rest obtained from reference TRBV7-2 and TRBJ2-1, is as follows: GAGVSQSPSNKVTEKGKDVELRCDPISGHTALYWYRQSLGQGLEFLIYFQGNSAPDKSGLPSDRFSAERTGGSVSTLTIQRTQQEDSAVYLCASSYWVNVDEQFFGPGTRLTVL.